This T cell receptor (beta chain) was captured by sequencing in a study of CD8 T cells in Susac syndrome. Study-level points and caveats: Acknowledgment was made by the study that its TCR sequencing and HLA analysis involved a relatively small number of individuals.

CD8+ and CD4+ T cells from blood underwent TCR beta sequencing, which was carried out in a high-throughput format. The multiple sclerosis control cohort comprised treatment-naive individuals presenting with stable or active relapsing-remitting disease. Random hexamers primed reverse transcription of roughly 0.5 to 1 ug RNA. The amplification used immunoSEQ multiplex PCR on TCR beta CDR3; it spanned 54 Vbeta and 13 Jbeta. TCRdb re-called the immunoSEQ multiplex PCR reads with MiXCR, one entry per CDR3 protein. The sample holds approximately 130,000 distinct CDR3 sequences, about 90% seen once. For this clonotype: Antigen: not known.

The source material was CD8+ T cells from PBMCs. This TCR was sampled from a human donor with multiple sclerosis.

The CDR3 here is CAISEPGEYEQYF. CDR3 nucleotide sequence: TGTGCCATCAGTGAACCGGGGGAATACGAGCAGTACTTC. The chain uses TRBV10-3 and TRBJ2-7; weak D call: TRBD2 (6 bases). Germline V CDR1 and CDR2: ENHRY, SYGVKD. V dropped 3 bases and J dropped 4 bases, with 10 bases sitting between them. This CDR3 spans 13 amino acids.